A single sample is the source of the 14 T cell receptor beta chains below, sequenced in a study of CD8 T cells in Susac syndrome. Reverse transcription of roughly 0.45 to 1 ug RNA was carried out with random hexamers. TCRdb re-derived calls from the immunoSEQ multiplex PCR reads in MiXCR, one entry per CDR3 protein. Seen here are 100,000 to 150,000 distinct CDR3 sequences, 93% observed once, and the top ten hold 0.25% to 0.35%. Sequencing was carried out using CD8+ T cells from PBMCs. The receptors derive from a human donor with multiple sclerosis.

This clonotype was observed once. Here the CDR3 reads CSGQSGGAYNEQFF. The CDR3 bases are TGCAGTGGCCAAAGCGGGGGGGCCTACAATGAGCAGTTCTTC. The gene calls are TRBV20-1 and TRBJ2-1; the match to TRBD2 covers 10 bases. With V trimmed by 7 bases and J by 2 bases, 5 bases remained unmatched. CDR1 and CDR2 (germline): DFQATT, SNEGSKA (reference sequence). The CDR3 covers 14 residues.

This chain's CDR3 is CASSQEVGNYGYTF. The CDR3 coding sequence is TGTGCCAGCAGCCAAGAGGTCGGAAACTATGGCTACACCTTC. The V gene is TRBV4-2, the J gene TRBJ1-2; D is unresolved. The V gene lost 0 bases and the J gene lost 2 bases, with 7 bases spanning the gap. The CDR3 is 14 amino acids. Germline loops: CDR1 LGHNA, CDR2 YNFKEQ.

V usage is TRBV4-1 and J usage is TRBJ2-3; no clear D gene. The CDR3 totals 16 residues. CDR1 and CDR2 from the germline V gene are MGHRA and YSYEKL. Trimming removed 3 bases at V and 5 bases at J, with 18 bases between. The CDR3 nucleotides read TGCGCCAGCAGCCACCCCCGCGAGATTTCCCAAGATACGCAGTATTTT. This gives the protein CASSHPREISQDTQYF.

The V call is TRBV14, the J call TRBJ2-1; 8 bases line up with TRBD2. Germline CDR1 SGHDN, CDR2 FVKESK. There are 16 residues in the CDR3. V gave up 4 bases and J gave up 4 bases; unmatched junction bases: 9. This CDR3 is CASSPVGTSSYNEQFF. In DNA form, the CDR3 reads TGTGCCAGCAGCCCCGTCGGGACTAGTTCTTACAATGAGCAGTTCTTC.

This chain uses TRBV19 with TRBJ2-1, with D perhaps matching TRBD2 (5 bases). CDR3 length equals 15 residues. V lost 3 bases and J lost 7, with 16 bases in between. Germline V gives CDR1 LNHDA, CDR2 SQIVND (reference sequence). The chain's CDR3 is CASSIDEGVGNEQFF. In DNA form, the CDR3 reads TGTGCCAGTAGTATTGACGAGGGAGTGGGAAATGAGCAGTTCTTC. The full variable domain, its missing parts supplied by reference TRBV19 and TRBJ2-1, is DGGITQSPKYLFRKEGQNVTLSCEQNLNHDAMYWYRQDPGQGLRLIYYSQIVNDFQKGDIAEGYSVSREKKESFPLTVTSAQKNPTAFYLCASSIDEGVGNEQFFGPGTRLTVL.

The chain is built from TRBV6-4 and TRBJ1-5, with TRBD1 matching over 9 bases. The CDR3 extends over 17 amino acids. Germline CDR1 MRHNA, CDR2 SNTAGT. V gave up 6 bases and J gave up 6 bases; unmatched junction bases: 15. The CDR3 sequence is CASSRFPTGGVSQPQHF. In DNA form, the CDR3 reads TGTGCCAGCAGCCGCTTTCCGACAGGGGGAGTTAGTCAGCCCCAGCATTTT.

This rearrangement joins TRBV5-4 to TRBJ1-4, with 9 bases lining up with TRBD1. The CDR3 covers 17 residues. With 3 bases clipped from V and 8 bases from J, the junction kept 14 bases outside the gene matches. CDR1 is SGHNT, CDR2 YYREEE, per germline (reference sequence). The CDR3, as DNA: TGTGCCAGCAGCTACCTCCCAACAGGGGGCTTAAGGGAAAAACTGTTTTTT. Residues: CASSYLPTGGLREKLFF.

The rearrangement links TRBV13 to TRBJ2-1; D gene ambiguous. Germline assignment: CDR1 PRHDT and CDR2 FYEKMQ (reference sequence). V lost 4 bases and J 7 bases, leaving 11 bases between the germline ends. This CDR3 contains 13 residues. The CDR3 nucleotides are TGTGCCAGCAGCTCCCAGCGTGGGAATGAGCAGTTCTTC. Residues: CASSSQRGNEQFF. Supplemented by reference TRBV13 and TRBJ2-1, the full variable domain reads AAGVIQSPRHLIKEKRETATLKCYPIPRHDTVYWYQQGPGQDPQFLISFYEKMQSDKGSIPDRFSAQQFSDYHSELNMSSLELGDSALYFCASSSQRGNEQFFGPGTRLTVL.

V and J are TRBV28 and TRBJ2-7; D is perhaps TRBD1 or TRBD2 (5 bases each). Trimming left V 5 bases short and J 2 bases short, with 16 bases between. The CDR3 loop spans 15 amino acids. Germline V gene lookup returns CDR1 MDHEN and CDR2 SYDVKM. In DNA, the CDR3 is TGTGCCAGCAGTGATACCGGGACGAATACCTACGAGCAGTACTTC. It is translated as CASSDTGTNTYEQYF.

The genes are TRBV7-9 and TRBJ2-1; 9 nucleotides line up with TRBD2. The length of the CDR3 is 17 residues. V shed 5 bases and J 2 bases; nucleotides not matched to a gene: 10. Germline V gene lookup returns CDR1 SEHNR and CDR2 FQNEAQ (reference sequence). The CDR3 sequence: CASSPLAGTYAYNEQFF. The CDR3, as DNA: TGTGCCAGCAGCCCGCTAGCGGGAACCTACGCCTACAATGAGCAGTTCTTC.

The chain is built from TRBV12-3 or TRBV12-4 and TRBJ2-3, with D possibly matching TRBD1 (6 bases). V was clipped by 2 bases and J by 0 bases, with 12 bases between them. This CDR3 is built from 16 residues. CDR3 sequence (DNA): TGTGCCAGCAGTTTAACAGGGCGCACTAGCACAGATACGCAGTATTTT. Translated: CASSLTGRTSTDTQYF.

The gene calls are TRBV10-3 and TRBJ2-3; possibly TRBD1 or TRBD2 for D (6 bases each). This CDR3 comprises 17 residues. Trimming stripped 0 bases from V and 2 bases from J, with 15 bases between. Per germline, CDR1 ENHRY and CDR2 SYGVKD. The CDR3 DNA follows: TGTGCCATCAGTGAGTCAGGGGGGTACCCCATCACAGATACGCAGTATTTT. It encodes CAISESGGYPITDTQYF.

This rearrangement joins TRBV7-2 to TRBJ2-1; TRBD2 matches at 10 bases. The germline V gene has CDR1 SGHTA and CDR2 FQGNSA. With 4 bases clipped from V and 2 bases from J, the junction kept 2 bases outside the gene matches. The CDR3 sequence is 15 residues long. The CDR3 sequence is CASSSSGRAYNEQFF. CDR3 in DNA: TGTGCCAGCAGCTCCAGCGGGAGGGCCTACAATGAGCAGTTCTTC. Looking up the rest from reference TRBV7-2 and TRBJ2-1 gives the full variable domain: GAGVSQSPSNKVTEKGKDVELRCDPISGHTALYWYRQSLGQGLEFLIYFQGNSAPDKSGLPSDRFSAERTGGSVSTLTIQRTQQEDSAVYLCASSSSGRAYNEQFFGPGTRLTVL.

The gene calls are TRBV5-1 and TRBJ2-6; D not certain. The CDR3 is 15 amino acids. Germline V CDR1 and CDR2: SGHRS, YFSETQ. Trimming shortened V by 2 bases and J by 1 base, and 7 bases separated the two germline ends. The CDR3 sequence: CASSLTGSGANVLTF. Written as DNA, the CDR3 is TGCGCCAGCAGCTTAACCGGGTCTGGGGCCAACGTCCTGACTTTC. The full variable domain, in which reference TRBV5-1 and TRBJ2-6 provide the parts outside the CDR3, is KAGVTQTPRYLIKTRGQQVTLSCSPISGHRSVSWYQQTPGQGLQFLFEYFSETQRNKGNFPGRFSGRQFSNSRSEMNVSTLELGDSALYLCASSLTGSGANVLTFGAGSRLTVL.